This T cell receptor beta chain was found in a study of T cell changes during pregnancy in multiple sclerosis. Profiled with immunoSEQ multiplex PCR; TCRdb holds only in-frame clones, not every one. The sample records 40,000 or so clones, around 90% being singletons. Germline V gene lookup returns CDR1 SQVTM and CDR2 ANQGSEA. There are 14 residues in the CDR3. The V and J ends lost 1 base and 5 bases, in that order; junction bases with no gene match: 5. The chain joins TRBV29-1 to TRBJ2-3; TRBD2 matches 8 bases. This sequence was found in a female donor with multiple sclerosis, enrolled in a pregnancy study. Here the sequenced sample was CD8+ T cells from peripheral blood mononuclear cells, taken before pregnancy. The CDR3 region is CSVEGGLAGDTQYF. For the CDR3, the DNA is TGCAGCGTTGAAGGCGGGCTAGCGGGAGATACGCAGTATTTT.